What follows are 16 T cell receptor beta chains derived from one specimen sequenced in a study of regulatory T cells in long-lasting Graves disease. Documented time point: newly diagnosed GD, antithyroid drugs for less than 3 months. PBMCs were the source of the RNA used for TCR sequencing. Relying on iRepertoire HTBI primers and Arm-PCR of CDR3 regions, the team built TCR beta libraries. TCRdb reprocessed the multiplex PCR reads via MiXCR and lists one record per CDR3 protein. The sample carries about 320,000 distinct CDR3 sequences, roughly 18% recorded once. The sample in question was peripheral blood mononuclear cells (PBMCs), obtained at new diagnosis, from a patient treated with antithyroid drugs. Every receptor here comes from a female donor with Graves disease.

In its sample, this clonotype was seen many times. The chain joins TRBV6-2 or TRBV6-3 to TRBJ2-7; a weak D match, TRBD2 (5 bases). The length of the CDR3 is 16 residues. V lost 4 bases and J lost 2, with 18 bases in between. Germline lookup yields CDR1 MNHEY and CDR2 SVGEGT. The CDR3 spells CASSSGGSGTPYEQYF. DNA of the CDR3: TGTGCCAGCAGTTCCGGTGGGAGCGGAACCCCCTACGAGCAGTACTTC.

This clonotype was counted at least ten times. The chain carries TRBV2 and TRBJ2-5, with TRBD2 matching 13 bases. With V trimmed by 2 bases and J by 5 bases, 17 bases remained unmatched. The CDR3 consists of 20 residues. Germline assignment: CDR1 SNHLY and CDR2 FYNNEI. CDR3 nucleotide sequence: TGTGCCAGCAGTGAACCCCGCTCCGCGCGACTAGCGGGAGGCCAGGAGACCCAGTACTTC. Residues: CASSEPRSARLAGGQETQYF.

This clonotype showed up many times. The chain is built from TRBV3-1 and TRBJ2-5; TRBD2 agrees at 12 bases. V lost 4 bases to trimming and J lost 6 bases; unmatched junction nucleotides: 15. This CDR3 is 18 amino acids long. The V gene's germline CDR1 is LGHDT and CDR2 YNNKEL (reference sequence). CDR3 DNA sequence: TGTGCCAGCAGCCCTACTTTCTCTAGCGGGAGGGCCTTTAAGACCCAGTACTTC. This gives the protein CASSPTFSSGRAFKTQYF.

This clonotype was seen once. This chain links TRBV2 with TRBJ1-6; possible D gene TRBD1, 5 bases. This CDR3 spans 13 amino acids. Trimming pared 6 bases from V and 4 bases from J, leaving 7 bases between. Germline lookup yields CDR1 SNHLY and CDR2 FYNNEI. The CDR3 region has the DNA TGTGCCAGCAGGACAGATTATAATTCACCCCTCCACTTT. The encoded protein is CASRTDYNSPLHF. The whole variable domain, filled in from reference TRBV2 and TRBJ1-6, reads EPEVTQTPSHQVTQMGQEVILRCVPISNHLYFYWYRQILGQKVEFLVSFYNNEISEKSEIFDDQFSVERPDGSNFTLKIRSTKLEDSAMYFCASRTDYNSPLHFGNGTRLTVT.

V is TRBV4-2 and J is TRBJ2-2; 9 nucleotides match TRBD1. The V and J ends lost 5 bases and 5 bases, in that order; junction bases with no gene match: 21. The CDR3 spans 20 residues. CDR1 and CDR2 (germline): LGHNA, YNFKEQ. The CDR3 protein is CASSAPDRGSGFLKTGELFF. In DNA form, the CDR3 reads TGTGCCAGCAGCGCCCCGGACAGGGGTAGCGGATTCCTAAAAACCGGGGAGCTGTTTTTT.

The V call is TRBV18, the J call TRBJ1-3; tentatively, D is TRBD1 (5 bases). Trimming shortened V by 0 bases and J by 0 bases, and 12 bases separated the two germline ends. Germline V gene data show CDR1 as KGHSH and CDR2 as LQKENI. The CDR3 loop spans 17 amino acids. CDR3 in DNA: TGTGCCAGCTCACCACCGGTGGCCGGGGCCTCTGGAAACACCATATATTTT. Translation gives CASSPPVAGASGNTIYF.

In this sample, this clonotype turned up many times. CDR3 coding DNA: TGTGCCACCTCTTACCACTTTCCCAGGGATGCGAGTGAAAAACTGTTTTTT. It translates to CATSYHFPRDASEKLFF. This rearrangement joins TRBV27 to TRBJ1-4; tentative D call: TRBD1 (5 bases). The V gene lost 10 bases and the J gene lost 7 bases, with 28 bases spanning the gap. The V gene's germline CDR1 is MNHEY and CDR2 SMNVEV (reference sequence). There are 17 residues in the CDR3.

This clonotype has ten or more counts. The chain employs TRBV6-1 and TRBJ2-7, with 9 bases aligning to TRBD1. The V gene's germline CDR1 is MNHNS and CDR2 SASEGT. This CDR3 contains 13 residues. V lost 6 bases to trimming and J lost 5 bases; unmatched junction nucleotides: 5. The CDR3 bases are TGTGCCAGCAGCAGCACAGGGGGCGACGAGCAGTACTTC. This gives the protein CASSSTGGDEQYF.

This clonotype has at least ten counts. This chain uses TRBV2 with TRBJ2-7, with TRBD2 matching 10 bases. This CDR3 contains 12 residues. The J segment lost 4 bases and the V segment lost 10 bases, leaving 4 bases of the junction unmatched. Germline V gene data show CDR1 as SNHLY and CDR2 as FYNNEI. The CDR3 sequence is CATSGSLYEQYF. CDR3 DNA sequence: TGTGCCACTAGCGGGAGTCTTTACGAGCAGTACTTC.

This clonotype was counted many times. The chain carries TRBV10-3 and TRBJ1-1; the D is unclear. V lost 6 bases and J 1 base, leaving 6 bases between the germline ends. Germline V gene data show CDR1 as ENHRY and CDR2 as SYGVKD. The CDR3 extends over 12 amino acids. The CDR3 sequence: CAISRPNTEAFF. As DNA, the CDR3 is TGTGCCATCAGCCGACCGAACACTGAAGCTTTCTTT.

This clonotype was detected many times. The chain employs TRBV19 and TRBJ1-6; unclear D gene. CDR3 size: 14 residues. CDR1 LNHDA and CDR2 SQIVND come from the germline V gene (reference sequence). V lost 4 bases, J lost 6 bases, and 10 bases lay in between. The CDR3, as DNA: TGTGCCAGTAGTACTCCCGGGCTTAATTCACCCCTCCACTTT. The encoded protein is CASSTPGLNSPLHF.

This clonotype was observed many times. The V gene is TRBV12-3 or TRBV12-4, the J gene TRBJ2-7; 10 positions match TRBD1. Trimming cost V 6 bases and J 4 bases; bases outside gene matches: 12. The CDR3 spans 16 residues. CDR3 protein: CASSTRQGALRYEQYF. The CDR3 region has the DNA TGTGCCAGCAGCACACGACAGGGGGCCCTTCGGTACGAGCAGTACTTC.

The V and J genes are TRBV2 and TRBJ2-5; D may be TRBD2 (6 bases). Germline CDR1 SNHLY, CDR2 FYNNEI. CDR3 length: 15 amino acids. Trimming stripped 1 base from V and 4 bases from J, with 13 bases between. The CDR3 DNA sequence: TGTGCCAGCAGTGAAGGGGAGGCCAGGGCAGAGACCCAGTACTTC. Protein product: CASSEGEARAETQYF.

In this sample, this clonotype turned up many times. The J gene is TRBJ2-7, the V gene TRBV7-9; D is perhaps TRBD1 (5 bases). CDR1 is SEHNR and CDR2 is FQNEAQ in the germline V gene (reference sequence). CDR3 length: 12 amino acids. The V end was cut by 3 bases, the J end by 7 bases, with 10 bases between. DNA for the CDR3: TGTGCCAGCAGCTTTGACAGACGGGAGCAGTACTTC. As protein: CASSFDRREQYF.

This rearrangement joins TRBV2 to TRBJ1-3; TRBD1 matches at 7 bases. From germline, CDR1 is SNHLY and CDR2 FYNNEI. The CDR3 covers 15 residues. V trimming: 7 bases; J trimming: 0 bases; junction bases outside the gene matches: 6. The DNA of the CDR3 is TGTGCCAGCAAGGGGACAGCCAGCTCTGGAAACACCATATATTTT. Amino acids: CASKGTASSGNTIYF.

This clonotype has at least ten counts. The chain combines TRBV7-9 with TRBJ2-7; the match to TRBD2 covers 8 bases. The junction had 10 bases not matched to a gene; V was cut back by 3 bases and J by 3 bases. The CDR3 loop spans 16 amino acids. CDR1 is SEHNR and CDR2 is FQNEAQ in the germline V gene (reference sequence). For the CDR3, the DNA is TGTGCCAGCAGCTTTGACCCGGGACTAGTTTACTACGAGCAGTACTTC. Amino acids: CASSFDPGLVYYEQYF.